This TCR beta chain was captured in a study of blood T cell repertoires in COVID-19. Germline assignment: CDR1 KGHDR and CDR2 SFDVKD. The CDR3 length is 11 residues. V gave up 9 bases and J gave up 10 bases, with 11 bases separating them. Study processing details: The authors estimated nucleated cell counts from reference gene primer amplification. Libraries were prepared by immunoSEQ multiplex PCR; TCRdb keeps only in-frame clonotypes and omits some of them. The V and J calls and the clone size are those of that table, but D and trimming were determined from the DNA. The sample has about 150,000 clones; about 80% are singletons.

The rearrangement uses TRBV24-1 and TRBJ1-4, with a tentative D call TRBD1 (6 bases). The TCR sequence derives from a man between 70 and 80 years old with acute or convalescent COVID-19. Sequencing input: peripheral blood. The CDR3 loop is CATPGALKLFF. In DNA, the CDR3 is TGTGCCACCCCAGGGGCCCTAAAACTGTTTTTT.